This note documents a single T cell receptor beta chain sequence. The sample originates from a study of T cell responses to AZD1222 COVID-19 vaccine. Trimming took 5 bases from V and 5 from J; bases not matched to a gene: 8. CDR3 size: 14 residues. Germline CDR1 SEHNR, CDR2 FQNEAQ (reference sequence). This table comes from immunoSEQ multiplex PCR, and its TCRdb copy is limited to in-frame clones, with some not included. This repertoire shows fewer than 200,000 clones, approximately 92% found once; its top ten account for over 9.5%. The chain carries TRBV7-9 and TRBJ2-5, with 7 positions matching TRBD2. Source: peripheral blood, taken on day 0 of AZD1222 vaccination. The clonotype was recovered from an adult in good health. CDR3 in amino acids: CASSPRTSGETQYF. CDR3 sequence (DNA): TGTGCCAGCAGCCCCCGGACTAGTGGGGAGACCCAGTACTTC. The whole variable domain, filled in from reference TRBV7-9 and TRBJ2-5, reads DTGVSQNPRHKITKRGQNVTFRCDPISEHNRLYWYRQTLGQGPEFLTYFQNEAQLEKSRLLSDRFSAERPKGSFSTLEIQRTEQGDSAMYLCASSPRTSGETQYFGPGTRLLVL.